The 16 T cell receptor beta chains below come from one sample, sequenced in a study of T cell repertoires in cytomegalovirus infection. No antigen has been assigned to these receptors. TCRdb processed the reads anew with MiXCR; each CDR3 protein has one entry. The sample lists approximately 100,000 distinct CDR3 sequences; around 40% were seen once. Sequences were derived from CD8+ T cells from cultured PBMCs, sampled from culture after CMV antigen stimulation. All receptors derive from a human donor in good health (CMV status not recorded). Some clones in this sample may be carry-over from other donors' samples.

This clonotype was observed many times. This chain uses TRBV7-8 with TRBJ1-3; D gene unclear. Per germline, CDR1 SGHVS and CDR2 FQNEAQ. With 4 bases removed from V and 2 bases from J, the gap between germline ends came to 15 bases. CDR3 size: 16 residues. Here the CDR3 reads CASSSPRGVAGNTIYF. Here the CDR3 DNA reads TGTGCCAGCAGCTCCCCCCGAGGTGTAGCTGGAAACACCATATATTTT.

A few counts support this clonotype. The chain has TRBV7-9 and TRBJ2-1; the D call may be TRBD1 or TRBD2 (5 bases each). Deletions cut 4 bases from V and 8 bases from J, with 9 bases between. Germline lookup yields CDR1 SEHNR and CDR2 FQNEAQ (reference sequence). The CDR3 length is 12 residues. CDR3 in DNA: TGTGCCAGCAGCTCCCGGGACGATGAGCAGTTCTTC. Residues: CASSSRDDEQFF.

As for this clonotype: A much larger clone sits a single nucleotide away, making a read error possible. The chain has TRBV7-2 and TRBJ2-3; 10 bases map to TRBD2. Germline lookup yields CDR1 SGHTA and CDR2 FQGNSA. CDR3 length equals 17 residues. CDR3 DNA sequence: TGTGCCAGCAGCGGCGGAGAGCGGGGGGGCCATCCAGATACGCAGTGTTTT. This translates into CASSGGERGGHPDTQCF.

The chain has TRBV6-6 and TRBJ2-6, with D possibly being TRBD1 or TRBD2 (6 bases each). The CDR3 extends over 19 amino acids. The germline gives CDR1 MNHNY, CDR2 SVGAGI (reference sequence). V lost 4 bases and J 1 base, leaving 20 bases between the germline ends. CDR3: CASSSTLDGGASGANVLTF. CDR3 nucleotide sequence: TGTGCCAGCAGTTCCACCCTTGACGGGGGCGCTTCTGGGGCCAACGTCCTGACTTTC.

The CDR3 loop reads CAISPGDEQYF. The CDR3 DNA is TGTGCCATCAGTCCCGGGGACGAGCAGTACTTC. This chain links TRBV10-3 with TRBJ2-7, with a possible D match to TRBD2 (5 bases). This CDR3 is 11 amino acids long. The V gene's germline CDR1 is ENHRY and CDR2 SYGVKD. Trimming shortened V by 5 bases and J by 5 bases, and 7 bases separated the two germline ends.

This chain uses TRBV28 with TRBJ2-3, with 9 bases aligning to TRBD2. Per germline, CDR1 MDHEN and CDR2 SYDVKM. The CDR3 extends over 15 amino acids. With V trimmed by 9 bases and J by 6 bases, 13 bases remained unmatched. The DNA of the CDR3 is TGTGCCAGTAATCCGCCTAGCGGGGTGGTGGATACGCAGTATTTT. Its translation is CASNPPSGVVDTQYF.

This clonotype occurred once. The gene calls are TRBV28 and TRBJ1-4; the D is unclear. Trimming took off 2 bases at V and 0 bases at J, with 13 bases between the two ends. The germline V gene encodes CDR1 MDHEN and CDR2 SYDVKM. The CDR3 spans 17 residues. The CDR3: CASSLVGEQATNEKLFF. CDR3 sequence (DNA): TGTGCCAGCAGTTTAGTGGGAGAGCAAGCAACTAATGAAAAACTGTTTTTT.

The rearrangement joins TRBV11-1 to TRBJ2-1; the match to TRBD2 covers 11 bases. With 0 bases clipped from V and 5 bases from J, the junction kept 6 bases outside the gene matches. The CDR3 extends over 17 amino acids. CDR1 is SGHAT and CDR2 is FQDESV in the germline V gene (reference sequence). CDR3 bases: TGTGCCAGCAGCTTAGCGGCGCTAGCGGGGGGCGACAATGAGCAGTTCTTC. This translates into CASSLAALAGGDNEQFF. The variable domain in full, completed from reference TRBV11-1 and TRBJ2-1, reads EAEVAQSPRYKITEKSQAVAFWCDPISGHATLYWYRQILGQGPELLVQFQDESVVDDSQLPKDRFSAERLKGVDSTLKIQPAELGDSAMYLCASSLAALAGGDNEQFFGPGTRLTVL.

This clonotype was counted at least ten times. This chain joins TRBV7-9 and TRBJ2-7; the D gene is possibly TRBD2 (6 bases). Trimming took 5 bases from V and 2 from J, leaving 13 bases between them. From germline, CDR1 is SEHNR and CDR2 FQNEAQ (reference sequence). The CDR3 length is 14 residues. The CDR3 nucleotides are TGTGCCAGCAGCCCGGGGCTAGCGACCTACGAGCAGTACTTC. Its translation is CASSPGLATYEQYF.

The chain uses TRBV7-6 and TRBJ2-1, with 8 bases that match TRBD1. V lost 2 bases to trimming and J lost 3 bases; unmatched junction nucleotides: 3. The CDR3 covers 15 residues. Germline CDR1 and CDR2: SGHVS and FNYEAQ. The CDR3 DNA follows: TGTGCCAGCAGCTTACAGGGGGCTGGCTACAATGAGCAGTTCTTC. It codes for CASSLQGAGYNEQFF.

This clonotype was seen a few times. The chain couples TRBV7-9 to TRBJ2-3; the match to TRBD2 covers 12 bases. CDR1 is SEHNR, CDR2 FQNEAQ, per germline (reference sequence). This CDR3 has 20 amino acids. The V segment lost 1 base and the J segment 3 bases; nucleotides outside the gene matches: 14. This CDR3 is CASSLDPGLAGRIATDTQYF. The CDR3 region has the DNA TGTGCCAGCAGCTTAGATCCCGGACTAGCGGGGAGGATCGCGACAGATACGCAGTATTTT. Supplemented by reference TRBV7-9 and TRBJ2-3, the full variable domain reads DTGVSQNPRHKITKRGQNVTFRCDPISEHNRLYWYRQTLGQGPEFLTYFQNEAQLEKSRLLSDRFSAERPKGSFSTLEIQRTEQGDSAMYLCASSLDPGLAGRIATDTQYFGPGTRLTVL.

The table lists this clonotype with a few counts. The rearrangement uses TRBV28 and TRBJ1-1; D is perhaps TRBD1 (5 bases). The CDR3 sequence is 15 residues long. CDR1 and CDR2 (germline): MDHEN, SYDVKM. Trimming left V 0 bases short and J 2 bases short, with 10 bases between. The CDR3 loop is CASSLWGTANTEAFF. In nucleotides, the CDR3 is TGTGCCAGCAGTTTATGGGGGACCGCAAACACTGAAGCTTTCTTT.

V and J are TRBV7-2 and TRBJ1-5, with 8 bases that match TRBD1. The CDR3 length is 14 residues. The trim removed 1 base at V and 6 bases at J, leaving 2 bases unmatched. Germline V gene sequence: CDR1 SGHTA, CDR2 FQGNSA. CDR3 region: CASSLDRGGQPQHF. CDR3 in DNA: TGTGCCAGCAGCTTAGACAGGGGGGGTCAGCCCCAGCATTTT. The whole variable domain, remainder taken from reference TRBV7-2 and TRBJ1-5, is GAGVSQSPSNKVTEKGKDVELRCDPISGHTALYWYRQSLGQGLEFLIYFQGNSAPDKSGLPSDRFSAERTGGSVSTLTIQRTQQEDSAVYLCASSLDRGGQPQHFGDGTRLSIL.

This clonotype has at least ten counts. The rearrangement joins TRBV4-2 to TRBJ1-1, with TRBD1 matching 8 bases. The V and J ends lost 2 bases and 10 bases, in that order; junction bases with no gene match: 6. Germline V gives CDR1 LGHNA, CDR2 YNFKEQ. The CDR3 runs to 13 residues. CDR3 nucleotide sequence: TGTGCCAGCAGCCAATTGGACAGGGTGGGAGCTTTCTTT. This translates into CASSQLDRVGAFF.

This clonotype was counted ten times or more. The rearrangement uses TRBV7-6 and TRBJ2-4; 12 bases match TRBD1. Germline assignment: CDR1 SGHVS and CDR2 FNYEAQ. Unmatched junction bases numbered 4, after V lost 5 bases and J lost 2 bases. The CDR3 contains 16 residues. CDR3 in amino acids: CASSPGQGATKNIQYF. CDR3 bases: TGTGCCAGCAGCCCGGGACAGGGGGCGACCAAAAACATTCAGTACTTC.

This clonotype was found a few times. The rearrangement links TRBV12-3 or TRBV12-4 to TRBJ2-4, with TRBD2 as a possible D gene (5 bases). The CDR3 runs to 15 residues. The V end was cut by 5 bases, the J end by 7 bases, with 18 bases between. The CDR3: CASSPGLQERNIQYF. The CDR3 DNA is TGTGCCAGCAGTCCCGGGCTCCAAGAGCGGAACATTCAGTACTTC.